The 24 T cell receptor beta chains below come from one sample, sequenced in a study of blood T cell repertoires in COVID-19. The repertoire was sequenced with immunoSEQ multiplex PCR; TCRdb's copy has only in-frame clones and lacks some. Of tens of thousands of clones in the sample, roughly 88% were seen once. The sequencing input was peripheral blood. The receptors here all came from a woman aged 80 or over with acute or convalescent COVID-19.

The chain couples TRBV6-6 to TRBJ1-2; D is ambiguous. Germline loops: CDR1 MNHNY, CDR2 SVGAGI (reference sequence). Trimming pared 6 bases from V and 2 bases from J, leaving 10 bases between. The CDR3 has 13 residues. The CDR3 loop reads CASSPGENYGYTF. In nucleotides, the CDR3 is TGTGCCAGCAGCCCCGGGGAGAACTATGGCTACACCTTC.

The chain joins TRBV7-2 to TRBJ1-2, with D unclear. Trimming removed 1 base at V and 8 bases at J, with 8 bases between. This CDR3 contains 12 residues. CDR1 and CDR2 (germline): SGHTA, FQGNSA. The CDR3 DNA reads TGTGCCAGCAGCTTAGACGACGGGGGCTACACCTTC. Its protein product is CASSLDDGGYTF.

The V and J genes are TRBV12-3 or TRBV12-4 and TRBJ1-5; D remains ambiguous. The CDR3 runs to 13 residues. V lost 5 bases and J 7 bases, leaving 12 bases between the germline ends. Written as DNA, the CDR3 is TGTGCCAGCAGTCCCGTGAGGCAACAGCCCCAGCATTTT. This sequence encodes CASSPVRQQPQHF.

The J gene is TRBJ1-1, the V gene TRBV6-5, with a weak D call TRBD1 (5 bases). The CDR3 spans 14 residues. Trimming left V 2 bases short and J 1 base short, with 8 bases between. The germline V gene has CDR1 MNHEY and CDR2 SVGAGI. Here the CDR3 reads CASSYMGGNTEAFF. CDR3 DNA sequence: TGTGCCAGCAGTTACATGGGGGGGAACACTGAAGCTTTCTTT.

The chain recombines TRBV6-2 or TRBV6-3 with TRBJ2-4; TRBD1 aligns across 8 bases. The CDR3 contains 16 residues. In germline, CDR1 is MNHEY, CDR2 SVGEGT. J was trimmed by 8 bases and V by 4 bases; bases with no gene match: 13. In DNA form, the CDR3 reads TGTGCCAGCAGTTCCGCGGGACAGGCGCGGTGGTACATTCAGTACTTC. It translates to CASSSAGQARWYIQYF.

V is TRBV7-2 and J is TRBJ2-7; TRBD1 aligns across 9 bases. In germline, CDR1 is SGHTA, CDR2 FQGNSA. V was clipped by 4 bases and J by 6 bases; unmatched bases: 7. There are 14 residues in the CDR3. The CDR3 DNA sequence: TGTGCCAGCAGCTCACAGGGGGCGGGGGTCGAGCAGTACTTC. It encodes CASSSQGAGVEQYF. The complete variable domain, with remaining parts taken from reference TRBV7-2 and TRBJ2-7, reads GAGVSQSPSNKVTEKGKDVELRCDPISGHTALYWYRQSLGQGLEFLIYFQGNSAPDKSGLPSDRFSAERTGGSVSTLTIQRTQQEDSAVYLCASSSQGAGVEQYFGPGTRLTVT.

The chain uses TRBV5-1 and TRBJ1-1; D may be TRBD1 (5 bases). This CDR3 region has 13 residues. Between the trimmed V and J ends, which lost 5 bases and 4 bases, there was a span of 12 bases. Germline lookup yields CDR1 SGHRS and CDR2 YFSETQ. The CDR3 here is CASRNTGGTEAFF. DNA of the CDR3: TGCGCCAGCAGGAATACGGGGGGCACTGAAGCTTTCTTT.

V and J are TRBV18 and TRBJ2-5, with 8 nucleotides matching TRBD2. J gave up 4 bases and V 5 bases, and 0 bases lay outside the gene matches. Germline-derived CDR1 and CDR2 are KGHSH and LQKENI. The CDR3 has 12 residues. The CDR3 DNA sequence: TGTGCCAGCTCAACTAGCGGAGAGACCCAGTACTTC. This encodes CASSTSGETQYF.

The chain employs TRBV30 and TRBJ2-2, with 12 bases fitting TRBD2. CDR3 size: 17 residues. The V segment lost 3 bases and the J segment 6 bases; nucleotides outside the gene matches: 11. CDR1 GTSNPN and CDR2 SVGIG come from the germline V gene (reference sequence). In nucleotides, the CDR3 is TGTGCCTGGAGCGCACGGACTAGCGGGACGAGTCCCGGGGAGCTGTTTTTT. It translates to CAWSARTSGTSPGELFF.

CDR3 DNA sequence: TGTGCCAGCGGTCTCAGACAGGGATATAGCAATCAGCCCCAGCATTTT. Protein: CASGLRQGYSNQPQHF. V gene TRBV6-6 combines with J gene TRBJ1-5, with 7 positions matching TRBD1. J gave up 0 bases and V 8 bases, and 10 bases lay outside the gene matches. The CDR3 has 16 amino acids. Germline CDR1 reads MNHNY; CDR2 reads SVGAGI (reference sequence).

This clone has a single count. V usage is TRBV6-5 and J usage is TRBJ2-5, with 10 bases identical to TRBD2. Germline V gives CDR1 MNHEY, CDR2 SVGAGI. The CDR3 sequence is 15 residues long. V shed 6 bases, J shed 1 base, and the junction held 5 bases outside the gene matches. For the CDR3, the DNA is TGTGCCAGCAGCTATAGCGGGGGGCCCCAAGAGACCCAGTACTTC. Encoded protein: CASSYSGGPQETQYF.

The chain employs TRBV29-1 and TRBJ2-7; D perhaps matches TRBD1 (6 bases). Trimming removed 5 bases at V and 6 bases at J, with 20 bases between. The germline V gene has CDR1 SQVTM and CDR2 ANQGSEA. The CDR3 runs 14 residues. The CDR3 here is CSVRSRDKIIEQYF. The CDR3 coding sequence is TGCAGCGTTAGATCCCGGGACAAGATAATCGAGCAGTACTTC.

V is TRBV6-4 and J is TRBJ2-7; 11 bases align to TRBD2. J lost 7 bases, V lost 5 bases, and 7 bases had no gene match. Germline assignment: CDR1 MRHNA and CDR2 SNTAGT. CDR3 size: 14 residues. The CDR3 is CASSLLAGEGEQYF. CDR3 sequence (DNA): TGTGCCAGCAGTCTACTAGCGGGAGAGGGGGAGCAGTACTTC.

V is TRBV29-1 and J is TRBJ1-1; D not resolved. The CDR3 is 11 amino acids. The V and J ends lost 6 bases and 5 bases respectively, with 10 bases between them. Per germline, CDR1 SQVTM and CDR2 ANQGSEA. CDR3 DNA: TGCAGCGTAATTCAGAAAACTGAAGCTTTCTTT. This sequence encodes CSVIQKTEAFF.

This clone appeared once. The CDR3 DNA reads as TGCAGCGTTGAAGGAGCGGGAGGGACCACAGATACGCAGTATTTT. Encoded protein: CSVEGAGGTTDTQYF. The chain links TRBV29-1 to TRBJ2-3; 10 nucleotides line up with TRBD2. Trimming removed 1 base from V and 2 bases from J; junction bases left unmatched: 3. The CDR3 length is 15 residues. Per germline, CDR1 SQVTM and CDR2 ANQGSEA.

The gene calls are TRBV2 and TRBJ1-2; 12 bases align to TRBD1. The CDR3 runs to 15 residues. CDR1 and CDR2 (germline): SNHLY, FYNNEI. With V trimmed by 3 bases and J by 7 bases, 6 bases remained unmatched. The CDR3 here is CASSDPGQGARGYTF. The CDR3 coding sequence is TGTGCCAGCAGTGATCCGGGACAGGGGGCGCGTGGCTACACCTTC.

The chain is built from TRBV3-1 (or the pseudogene TRBV3-2) and TRBJ2-1; D is undetermined. The CDR3 consists of 13 residues. The germline CDR1 and CDR2 sequences are LGHDT and YNNKEL (reference sequence). The V end was cut by 1 base, the J end by 6 bases, with 7 bases between. The CDR3 bases are TGTGCCAGCAGCCAAGCAGTAAGCAATGAGCAGTTCTTC. This gives the protein CASSQAVSNEQFF.

The rearrangement links TRBV19 to TRBJ1-2; tentative D call: TRBD1 (6 bases). V lost 8 bases to trimming and J lost 4 bases, with 8 bases between them. Looked up from germline, CDR1 is LNHDA and CDR2 is SQIVND (reference sequence). The CDR3 sequence is 11 residues long. Written as DNA, the CDR3 is TGTGCCAGTGGACAGCTCTATGGCTACACCTTC. Translating gives CASGQLYGYTF.

The J gene is TRBJ1-2, the V gene TRBV7-2, with a weak D call TRBD1 (5 bases). Trimming removed 5 bases from V and 5 bases from J, with 21 bases in between. Germline CDR1 reads SGHTA; CDR2 reads FQGNSA. CDR3 size: 16 residues. The CDR3 reads CASSPPGTGKGYGYTF. Written as DNA, the CDR3 is TGTGCCAGCAGCCCCCCCGGGACTGGAAAAGGGTATGGCTACACCTTC.

The genes are TRBV13 and TRBJ2-1; D perhaps matches TRBD1 (6 bases). The CDR3 has 15 amino acids. Germline V gene sequence: CDR1 PRHDT, CDR2 FYEKMQ (reference sequence). V was cut by 1 base and J by 8 bases, with 15 bases left in between. CDR3 residues: CASSLDGQGRDEQFF. DNA for the CDR3: TGTGCCAGCAGCTTAGATGGTCAGGGGCGTGATGAGCAGTTCTTC. Together with reference TRBV13 and TRBJ2-1, the CDR3 gives the full variable domain: AAGVIQSPRHLIKEKRETATLKCYPIPRHDTVYWYQQGPGQDPQFLISFYEKMQSDKGSIPDRFSAQQFSDYHSELNMSSLELGDSALYFCASSLDGQGRDEQFFGPGTRLTVL.

This chain connects TRBV7-9 to TRBJ1-2, with D possibly TRBD1 on 5 matching bases. Trimming took 0 bases from V and 2 from J, leaving 10 bases between them. CDR1 is SEHNR and CDR2 is FQNEAQ in the germline V gene (reference sequence). This CDR3 contains 15 residues. In DNA form, the CDR3 reads TGTGCCAGCAGCTTAGCGGCGGGGCGAAACTATGGCTACACCTTC. Translation: CASSLAAGRNYGYTF.

The chain carries TRBV7-2 and TRBJ2-5; 9 positions agree with TRBD1. Germline values: CDR1 SGHTA, CDR2 FQGNSA. The CDR3 is 14 residues long. V was clipped by 5 bases and J by 5 bases; unmatched bases: 6. The CDR3 loop is CASSLGQGYETQYF. The DNA for the CDR3 is TGTGCCAGCAGCCTGGGACAGGGCTACGAGACCCAGTACTTC. Complete variable domain (other parts from reference TRBV7-2 and TRBJ2-5): GAGVSQSPSNKVTEKGKDVELRCDPISGHTALYWYRQSLGQGLEFLIYFQGNSAPDKSGLPSDRFSAERTGGSVSTLTIQRTQQEDSAVYLCASSLGQGYETQYFGPGTRLLVL.

A note on this clone: An end of the junction does not agree with germline; a read error may underlie this. The rearrangement uses TRBV7-9 and TRBJ2-3, with D maybe TRBD2 (6 bases). Looked up from germline, CDR1 is SEHNR and CDR2 is FQNEAQ (reference sequence). The CDR3 spans 13 residues. CDR3 DNA sequence: TGTGCCAGCAGCCGAGACGGGAGATTCGAAGGGAATTTT. Protein: CASSRDGRFEGNF.

This clone was recorded a few times. V is TRBV2 and J is TRBJ2-7; a weak D match, TRBD2 (6 bases). Trimming removed 0 bases from V and 0 bases from J, with 12 bases in between. This CDR3 is built from 16 residues. CDR1 and CDR2 (germline): SNHLY, FYNNEI. The CDR3 DNA reads TGTGCCAGCAGTGAAGCGAGGGCGGGGTACTCCTACGAGCAGTACTTC. It specifies CASSEARAGYSYEQYF.